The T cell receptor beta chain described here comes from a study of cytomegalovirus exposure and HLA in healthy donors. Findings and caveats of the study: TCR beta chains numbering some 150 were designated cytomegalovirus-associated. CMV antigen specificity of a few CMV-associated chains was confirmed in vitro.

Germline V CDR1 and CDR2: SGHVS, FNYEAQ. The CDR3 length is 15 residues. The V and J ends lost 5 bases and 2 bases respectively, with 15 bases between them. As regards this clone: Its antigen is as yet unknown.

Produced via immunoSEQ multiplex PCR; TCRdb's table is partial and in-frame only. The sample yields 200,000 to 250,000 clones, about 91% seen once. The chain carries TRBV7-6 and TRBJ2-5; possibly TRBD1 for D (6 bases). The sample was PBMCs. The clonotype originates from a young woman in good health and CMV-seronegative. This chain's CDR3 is CASSLDGTPQETQYF. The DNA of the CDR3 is TGTGCCAGCAGCCTAGACGGGACACCTCAAGAGACCCAGTACTTC.